One and the same sample provided the 22 T cell receptor beta chains below, sequenced in a study of blood T cell repertoires in COVID-19. Assay used: immunoSEQ multiplex PCR; TCRdb lists only in-frame clones, some missing. The profile shows 250,000 to 300,000 clones, 90% to 95% of them singletons. The source material was PBMCs or T cells enriched from blood (not recorded which). All receptors come from a human donor in a cohort exposed to, infected with or recovered from COVID-19 (not recorded which). The donor label of this sample is uncertain.

This sequence joins TRBV4-1 and TRBJ2-1, with 11 nucleotides matching TRBD2. CDR1 and CDR2 from the germline V gene are MGHRA and YSYEKL. The ends lost 3 bases at V and 7 bases at J; junction bases unmatched: 5. The CDR3 is 15 amino acids. CDR3 nucleotides: TGCGCCAGCAGCCACCAACTAGCGGGGGTAAATGAGCAGTTCTTC. Its protein product is CASSHQLAGVNEQFF.

This chain links TRBV30 with TRBJ1-5, with D possibly TRBD1 on 5 matching bases. Germline V lookup: CDR1 GTSNPN, CDR2 SVGIG (reference sequence). With 1 base removed from V and 4 bases from J, the gap between germline ends came to 8 bases. The CDR3 sequence is 13 residues long. CDR3 region: CAWSGTPNQPQHF. In DNA, the CDR3 is TGTGCCTGGAGTGGGACACCAAATCAGCCCCAGCATTTT.

V is TRBV19 and J is TRBJ2-7, with D possibly TRBD1 on 7 matching bases. The V gene lost 5 bases and the J gene lost 6 bases, with 14 bases spanning the gap. The CDR3 is made up of 13 amino acids. Germline V lookup: CDR1 LNHDA, CDR2 SQIVND (reference sequence). CDR3 nucleotides: TGTGCCAGTAGTCCTGACAGGGAGGCCGAGCAGTACTTC. Amino acids: CASSPDREAEQYF.

This chain connects TRBV14 to TRBJ1-4, with 7 nucleotides matching TRBD1. CDR3 length: 14 amino acids. V gave up 3 bases and J gave up 4 bases; unmatched junction bases: 2. The germline V gene encodes CDR1 SGHDN and CDR2 FVKESK. CDR3 nucleotide sequence: TGTGCCAGCAGCCAGAACAGGGGTAATGAAAAACTGTTTTTT. Translating it yields CASSQNRGNEKLFF.

The chain employs TRBV12-3 or TRBV12-4 and TRBJ1-2, with D perhaps matching TRBD1 (6 bases). This CDR3 is built from 13 residues. Trimming pared 5 bases from V and 4 bases from J, leaving 11 bases between. The CDR3 is CASSPTGPYGYTF. DNA of the CDR3: TGTGCCAGCAGTCCGACAGGACCCTATGGCTACACCTTC.

V is TRBV12-5 and J is TRBJ1-4, with a possible D match to TRBD1 (6 bases). This CDR3 has 13 amino acids. The germline V and J ends were trimmed by 4 bases and 6 bases, with 9 bases remaining between them. From germline, CDR1 is LGHNT and CDR2 FRNRAP. In DNA form, the CDR3 reads TGTGCTAGTGGTTCACAGGGTTATGAAAAACTGTTTTTT. Translated, it gives CASGSQGYEKLFF.

V and J are TRBV30 and TRBJ2-6, with D possibly being TRBD1 (5 bases). V lost 2 bases and J lost 2, with 13 bases in between. The CDR3 has 16 residues. Germline V gene lookup returns CDR1 GTSNPN and CDR2 SVGIG (reference sequence). CDR3 bases: TGTGCCTGGAGTTTAGACAGCGCTCCTGGGGCCAACGTCCTGACTTTC. Amino acids: CAWSLDSAPGANVLTF.

This chain's CDR3 is CSVEAGSVINYGYTF. The CDR3 region has the DNA TGCAGCGTTGAAGCAGGCAGTGTTATTAACTATGGCTACACCTTC. V is TRBV29-1 and J is TRBJ1-2; D remains ambiguous. With 1 base removed from V and 1 base from J, the gap between germline ends came to 13 bases. This CDR3 has 15 amino acids. CDR1 is SQVTM, CDR2 ANQGSEA, per germline.

This chain connects TRBV5-4 to TRBJ1-2; the match to TRBD1 covers 11 bases. Trimming took 4 bases from V and 8 from J; bases not matched to a gene: 4. Germline lookup yields CDR1 SGHNT and CDR2 YYREEE (reference sequence). This CDR3 contains 13 residues. CDR3 nucleotide sequence: TGTGCCAGCAGCCTGGGACAGGGGGGAGGCTACACCTTC. Translated: CASSLGQGGGYTF. The full variable domain, with the rest looked up from reference TRBV5-4 and TRBJ1-2, is ETGVTQSPTHLIKTRGQQVTLRCSSQSGHNTVSWYQQALGQGPQFIFQYYREEENGRGNFPPRFSGLQFPNYSSELNVNALELDDSALYLCASSLGQGGGYTFGSGTRLTVV.

The rearrangement joins TRBV7-9 to TRBJ1-4; 7 bases match TRBD1. The V and J ends lost 5 bases and 4 bases, in that order; junction bases with no gene match: 4. This CDR3 is built from 14 residues. Germline V gene data show CDR1 as SEHNR and CDR2 as FQNEAQ (reference sequence). The CDR3 here is CASSAGTDNEKLFF. In DNA, the CDR3 is TGTGCCAGCAGCGCCGGGACAGATAATGAAAAACTGTTTTTT.

This rearrangement joins TRBV7-3 to TRBJ1-2, with a possible D match to TRBD1 (6 bases). Trimming removed 2 bases at V and 13 bases at J, with 23 bases between. The CDR3 contains 15 residues. Germline CDR1 and CDR2: SGHTA and FQGTGA. This chain's CDR3 is CASSLDATGLTDCTF. CDR3 DNA: TGTGCCAGCAGCTTAGACGCAACAGGGCTAACGGACTGCACCTTC.

The CDR3 DNA reads TGTGCCAGCAGCTTGGGGGACAGGGGACCGGGGGATAGCAATCAGCCCCAGCATTTT. Its protein is CASSLGDRGPGDSNQPQHF. This rearrangement joins TRBV5-5 to TRBJ1-5; TRBD1 matches 10 bases. The germline CDR1 and CDR2 sequences are SGHKS and YYEKEE (reference sequence). CDR3 length: 19 amino acids. V lost 0 bases to trimming and J lost 0 bases; unmatched junction nucleotides: 9.

This chain links TRBV12-5 with TRBJ2-1; the match to TRBD1 covers 8 bases. With V trimmed by 5 bases and J by 6 bases, 3 bases remained unmatched. The CDR3 spans 13 residues. From germline, CDR1 is LGHNT and CDR2 FRNRAP. The CDR3 loop is CASGNRGVNEQFF. Written as DNA, the CDR3 is TGTGCTAGTGGTAACAGGGGGGTCAATGAGCAGTTCTTC.

V is TRBV7-3 and J is TRBJ2-3; tentative D call: TRBD1 (6 bases). The CDR3 has 14 amino acids. The V gene's germline CDR1 is SGHTA and CDR2 FQGTGA. V lost 3 bases to trimming and J lost 3 bases, with 10 bases between them. The CDR3 is CASSFSRGTDTQYF. For the CDR3, the DNA is TGTGCCAGCAGCTTCTCTAGGGGGACAGATACGCAGTATTTT.

The chain has TRBV6-2 or TRBV6-3 and TRBJ2-7; 7 positions match TRBD1. The CDR3 extends over 15 amino acids. Trimming at V came to 1 base and at J to 2 bases, leaving 5 bases not matched to a gene. The germline V gene has CDR1 MNHEY and CDR2 SVGEGT. DNA of the CDR3: TGTGCCAGCAGTTACTTGGGACAGCCAACCTACGAGCAGTACTTC. This sequence encodes CASSYLGQPTYEQYF.

V gene TRBV10-3 combines with J gene TRBJ1-5, with D perhaps matching TRBD1 (5 bases). The CDR3 is made up of 16 amino acids. Germline assignment: CDR1 ENHRY and CDR2 SYGVKD. With 4 bases removed from V and 5 bases from J, the gap between germline ends came to 18 bases. CDR3 amino acids: CAISASSGKEHQPQHF. DNA of the CDR3: TGTGCCATCAGTGCCTCATCAGGGAAAGAGCATCAGCCCCAGCATTTT.

This chain connects TRBV11-2 to TRBJ2-1; TRBD2 aligns across 7 bases. This CDR3 is built from 15 residues. Germline CDR1 reads SGHAT; CDR2 reads FQNNGV. Germline trimming cut 3 bases from V and 4 bases from J; bases unmatched to any gene: 6. CDR3 amino acids: CASSLGPSGYNEQFF. The CDR3 DNA is TGTGCCAGCAGCTTGGGACCTAGCGGATACAATGAGCAGTTCTTC.

This chain connects TRBV9 to TRBJ2-3; perhaps TRBD2 as D (5 bases). The length of the CDR3 is 15 residues. The ends were cut back, 1 base at V and 0 bases at J, with 9 bases in the middle. Germline CDR1 SGDLS, CDR2 YYNGEE. The CDR3 region has the DNA TGTGCCAGCAGCGTATCGGGGTTTAGCACAGATACGCAGTATTTT. It codes for CASSVSGFSTDTQYF.

The chain carries TRBV10-3 and TRBJ2-3; a possible D gene is TRBD2 (6 bases). The CDR3 has 13 residues. The ends were cut back, 7 bases at V and 3 bases at J, with 11 bases in the middle. Germline V gene sequence: CDR1 ENHRY, CDR2 SYGVKD. This CDR3 reads CAITGEDTDTQYF. In DNA, the CDR3 is TGTGCCATCACGGGGGAGGATACAGATACGCAGTATTTT.

This clone was detected only once. The genes are TRBV25-1 and TRBJ1-4; possibly TRBD1 for D (6 bases). The CDR3 totals 12 residues. Germline V lookup: CDR1 MGHDK, CDR2 SYGVNS. Trimming took off 10 bases at V and 5 bases at J, with 11 bases between the two ends. CDR3 amino acids: CATGGRNEKLFF. The DNA for the CDR3 is TGTGCCACCGGGGGGCGGAATGAAAAACTGTTTTTT.

This chain uses TRBV5-1 with TRBJ1-5; the match to TRBD1 covers 12 bases. With V trimmed by 1 base and J by 8 bases, 7 bases remained unmatched. The germline CDR1 and CDR2 sequences are SGHRS and YFSETQ. This CDR3 has 16 residues. The CDR3 DNA reads as TGCGCCAGCAGCTTGACAGGGACAGGGGGCGATGAGCCCCAGCATTTT. Amino acids: CASSLTGTGGDEPQHF. Full variable domain (rest looked up from reference TRBV5-1 and TRBJ1-5): KAGVTQTPRYLIKTRGQQVTLSCSPISGHRSVSWYQQTPGQGLQFLFEYFSETQRNKGNFPGRFSGRQFSNSRSEMNVSTLELGDSALYLCASSLTGTGGDEPQHFGDGTRLSIL.

The gene calls are TRBV5-4 and TRBJ1-1; TRBD1 matches at 7 bases. Looked up from germline, CDR1 is SGHNT and CDR2 is YYREEE (reference sequence). The CDR3 runs 15 residues. J lost 6 bases, V lost 0 bases, and 8 bases had no gene match. The CDR3 DNA is TGTGCCAGCAGCTTGGGGATAGGGGGCGTATCTGAAGCTTTCTTT. This sequence encodes CASSLGIGGVSEAFF. Full variable domain (rest looked up from reference TRBV5-4 and TRBJ1-1): ETGVTQSPTHLIKTRGQQVTLRCSSQSGHNTVSWYQQALGQGPQFIFQYYREEENGRGNFPPRFSGLQFPNYSSELNVNALELDDSALYLCASSLGIGGVSEAFFGQGTRLTVV.